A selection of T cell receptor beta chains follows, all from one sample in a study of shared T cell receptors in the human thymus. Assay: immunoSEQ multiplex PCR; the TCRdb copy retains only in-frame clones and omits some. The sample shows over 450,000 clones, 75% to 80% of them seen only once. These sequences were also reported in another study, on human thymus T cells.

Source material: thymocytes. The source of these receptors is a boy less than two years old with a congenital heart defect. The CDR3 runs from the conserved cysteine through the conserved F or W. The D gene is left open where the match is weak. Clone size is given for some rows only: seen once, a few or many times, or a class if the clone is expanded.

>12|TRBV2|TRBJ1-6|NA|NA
CARGDYNSPLHF
TGTGCCCGGGGGGATTATAATTCACCCCTCCACTTT
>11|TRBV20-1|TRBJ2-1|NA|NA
CSATHRGEQFF
TGCAGTGCTACCCATCGGGGTGAGCAGTTCTTC
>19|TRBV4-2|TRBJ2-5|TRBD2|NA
CASSQDRTSGRNPQETQYF
TGTGCCAGCAGCCAAGATCGGACTAGCGGGAGGAACCCTCAAGAGACCCAGTACTTC
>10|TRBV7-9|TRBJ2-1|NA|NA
CATALGTWFF
TGTGCCACCGCTCTGGGGACTTGGTTCTTC
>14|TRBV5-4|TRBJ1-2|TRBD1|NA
CASSLGDRDGGYTF
TGTGCCAGCAGCTTAGGGGACAGGGATGGTGGCTACACCTTC
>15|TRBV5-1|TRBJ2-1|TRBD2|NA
CASSSGLGMYNEQFF
TGCGCCAGCAGCTCGGGACTAGGAATGTACAATGAGCAGTTCTTC
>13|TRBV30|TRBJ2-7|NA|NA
CAWSHDTSYEQYF
TGTGCCTGGAGTCATGACACATCCTACGAGCAGTACTTC
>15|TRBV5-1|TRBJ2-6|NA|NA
CASSWGELGANVLTF
TGCGCCAGCAGTTGGGGGGAATTGGGGGCCAACGTCCTGACTTTC
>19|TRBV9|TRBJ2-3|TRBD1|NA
CASSVGGGQGHSGTDTQYF
TGTGCCAGCAGCGTAGGTGGGGGACAGGGGCATTCAGGGACAGATACGCAGTATTTT
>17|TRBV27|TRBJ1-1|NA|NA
CASSPRGTGNGNTEAFF
TGTGCCAGCAGTCCTAGGGGTACAGGGAACGGAAACACTGAAGCTTTCTTT
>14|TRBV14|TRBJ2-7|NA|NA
CASSRGSDSYEQYF
TGTGCCAGCAGCAGAGGATCCGACTCCTACGAGCAGTACTTC
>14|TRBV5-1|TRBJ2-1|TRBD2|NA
CASIGGSSYNEQFF
TGCGCCAGCATAGGCGGGAGCTCCTACAATGAGCAGTTCTTC
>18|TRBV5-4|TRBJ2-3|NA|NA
CASRKWGQVGRGTDTQYF
TGTGCCAGCCGCAAGTGGGGCCAGGTGGGGCGTGGCACAGATACGCAGTATTTT
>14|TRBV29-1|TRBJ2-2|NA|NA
CSVDGGWGTGELFF
TGCAGCGTTGACGGAGGGTGGGGCACCGGGGAGCTGTTTTTT
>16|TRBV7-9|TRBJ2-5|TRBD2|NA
CASSTNPGTRWETQYF
TGTGCCAGCAGCACCAACCCCGGGACTAGGTGGGAGACCCAGTACTTC
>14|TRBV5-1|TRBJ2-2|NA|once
CASSHMRESGELFF
TGCGCCAGCAGCCACATGCGGGAATCCGGGGAGCTGTTTTTT
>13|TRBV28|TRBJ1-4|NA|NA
CASVPVGREKLFF
TGTGCCAGCGTTCCAGTGGGCCGTGAAAAACTGTTTTTT
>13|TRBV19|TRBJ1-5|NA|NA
CASSITGDQPQHF
TGTGCCAGTAGTATAACCGGAGATCAGCCCCAGCATTTT
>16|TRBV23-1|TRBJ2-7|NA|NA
CASSHSFPGVYYEQYF
TGCGCCAGCAGTCATTCCTTCCCGGGGGTTTACTACGAGCAGTACTTC
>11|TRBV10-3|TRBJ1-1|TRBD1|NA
CAIRDRDLAFF
TGTGCCATCAGGGACAGGGATTTAGCTTTCTTT
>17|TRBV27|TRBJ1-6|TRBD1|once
CASSPYGQGSPLAPLHF
TGTGCCAGCAGTCCATATGGACAGGGGTCCCCATTGGCACCCCTCCACTTT
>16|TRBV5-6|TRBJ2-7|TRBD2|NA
CASSSGLAGKSGEQYF
TGTGCCAGCAGCTCGGGACTAGCGGGAAAATCCGGCGAGCAGTACTTC
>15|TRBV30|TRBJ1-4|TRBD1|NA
CAWSVPRDSVNELFF
TGTGCCTGGAGTGTACCGCGGGACAGTGTAAATGAACTGTTTTTT
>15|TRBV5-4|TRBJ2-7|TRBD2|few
CASSFSEREGLEQYF
TGTGCCAGCAGCTTTAGTGAGCGGGAGGGCCTAGAGCAGTACTTC